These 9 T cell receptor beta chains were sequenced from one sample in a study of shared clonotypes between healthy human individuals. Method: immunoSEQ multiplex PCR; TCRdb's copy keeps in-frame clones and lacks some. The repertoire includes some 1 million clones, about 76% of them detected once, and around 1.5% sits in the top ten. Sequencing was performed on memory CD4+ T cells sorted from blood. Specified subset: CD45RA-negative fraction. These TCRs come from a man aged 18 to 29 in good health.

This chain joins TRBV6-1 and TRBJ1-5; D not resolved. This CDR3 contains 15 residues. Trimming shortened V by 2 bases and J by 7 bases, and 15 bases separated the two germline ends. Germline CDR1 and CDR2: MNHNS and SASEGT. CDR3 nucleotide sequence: TGTGCCAGCAGTGAAAACCCAGACACGGGGCAGCCCCAGCATTTT. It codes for CASSENPDTGQPQHF.

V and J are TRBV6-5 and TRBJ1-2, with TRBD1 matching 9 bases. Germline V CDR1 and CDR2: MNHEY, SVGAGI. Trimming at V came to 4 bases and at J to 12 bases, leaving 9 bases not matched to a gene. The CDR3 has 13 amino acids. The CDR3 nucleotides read TGTGCCAGCAGTTGGAAAACCGGGACAGGGCACACCTTC. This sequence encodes CASSWKTGTGHTF.

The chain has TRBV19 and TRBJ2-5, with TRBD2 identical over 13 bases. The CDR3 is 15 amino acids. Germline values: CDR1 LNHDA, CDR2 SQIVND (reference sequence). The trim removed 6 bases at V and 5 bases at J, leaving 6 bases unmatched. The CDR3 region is CASREGLAGKETQYF. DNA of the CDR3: TGTGCCAGTAGGGAGGGACTAGCGGGAAAGGAGACCCAGTACTTC.

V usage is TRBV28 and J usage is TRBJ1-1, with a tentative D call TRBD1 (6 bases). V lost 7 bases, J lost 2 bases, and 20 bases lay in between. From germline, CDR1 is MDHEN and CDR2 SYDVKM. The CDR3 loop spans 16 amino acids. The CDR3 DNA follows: TGTGCCAGCAACTGGGGGGGGCTTGCGGGCAACACTGAAGCTTTCTTT. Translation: CASNWGGLAGNTEAFF.

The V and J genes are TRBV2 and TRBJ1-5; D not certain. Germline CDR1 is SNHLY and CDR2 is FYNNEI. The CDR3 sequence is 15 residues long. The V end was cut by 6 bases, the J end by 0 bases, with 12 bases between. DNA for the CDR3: TGTGCCAGCAGCACAGACGGATATAGCAATCAGCCCCAGCATTTT. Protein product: CASSTDGYSNQPQHF.

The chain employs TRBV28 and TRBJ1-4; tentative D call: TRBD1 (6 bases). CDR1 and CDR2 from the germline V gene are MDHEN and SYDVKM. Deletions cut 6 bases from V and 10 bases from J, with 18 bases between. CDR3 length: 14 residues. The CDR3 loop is CASRVQGLGGKLFF. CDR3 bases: TGTGCCAGCAGGGTACAGGGACTGGGTGGAAAACTGTTTTTT.

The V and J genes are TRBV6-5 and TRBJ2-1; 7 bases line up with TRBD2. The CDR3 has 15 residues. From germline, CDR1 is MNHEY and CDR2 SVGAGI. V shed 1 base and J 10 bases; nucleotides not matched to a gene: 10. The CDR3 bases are TGTGCCAGCAGTTACTGGGACTATCGAGGCCGGGAGCAGTTCTTC. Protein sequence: CASSYWDYRGREQFF.

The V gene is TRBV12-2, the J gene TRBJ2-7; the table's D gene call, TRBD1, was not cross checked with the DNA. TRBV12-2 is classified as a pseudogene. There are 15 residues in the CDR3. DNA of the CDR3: TGTGCAAGTCGCGATGTATGGGACAGGGGATGGGAGCAGTACTTC. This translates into CASRDVWDRGWEQYF.

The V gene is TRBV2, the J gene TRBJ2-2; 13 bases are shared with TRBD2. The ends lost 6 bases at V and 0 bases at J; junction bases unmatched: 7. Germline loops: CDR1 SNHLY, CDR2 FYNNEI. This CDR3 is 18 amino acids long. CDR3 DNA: TGTGCCAGCAGCCCGACTAGCGGGGGGATCGCGAACACCGGGGAGCTGTTTTTT. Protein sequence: CASSPTSGGIANTGELFF.